This T cell receptor (beta chain) was identified in a study of PD-1 blockade in classical Hodgkin lymphoma. Every patient relapsed after autologous stem cell transplantation, and brentuximab vedotin exposure varied. Trimming left V 10 bases short and J 5 bases short, with 14 bases between. This CDR3 is 12 amino acids long. Germline CDR1 and CDR2: SEHNR and FQNEAQ (reference sequence). Libraries were prepared by immunoSEQ multiplex PCR; TCRdb keeps only in-frame clonotypes and omits some of them. The data show 65,000 to 95,000 clones, around 90% seen once. The gene calls are TRBV7-9 and TRBJ1-1; tentatively, D is TRBD1 (5 bases). This material consisted of peripheral blood mononuclear cells (PBMCs), taken at baseline. This clonotype originated in a human donor with classical Hodgkin lymphoma. Here the CDR3 reads CATVWGGTEAFF. CDR3 coding DNA: TGTGCCACCGTGTGGGGGGGAACTGAAGCTTTCTTT. Full variable domain (outside the CDR3, taken from reference TRBV7-9 and TRBJ1-1): DTGVSQNPRHKITKRGQNVTFRCDPISEHNRLYWYRQTLGQGPEFLTYFQNEAQLEKSRLLSDRFSAERPKGSFSTLEIQRTEQGDSAMYLCATVWGGTEAFFGQGTRLTVV.